The TCR beta chain under discussion was sequenced for a study of post-analysis software for immune sequencing data. Overall study findings and caveats: The authors found that F measure strongly co-clustered same-batch samples. Patients with multiple sclerosis recorded significantly lower normalized Chao1 diversity than controls, the study found. When patients were compared with controls, four or five TRBV segments were more frequent, TRBV5-6, TRBV5-1 and TRBV20-1 among them.

This clonotype came up a few times. What it recognizes is unknown. Trimming removed 3 bases from V and 4 bases from J, with 17 bases in between. This CDR3 contains 16 residues. Presence of unique molecular identifiers characterized the TCR beta cDNA libraries. One entry per CDR3 protein results from TCRdb running MiXCR on the PCR reads. The sample shows hundreds of thousands of distinct CDR3 sequences, roughly 27% of them seen only once. The chain employs TRBV12-3 or TRBV12-4 and TRBJ2-3, with D perhaps matching TRBD2 (6 bases). Sequencing was done on a sample of blood. This TCR derives from a girl between 10 and 17 years old with multiple sclerosis. CDR3 residues: CASSFMGTPPPDTQYF. The DNA of the CDR3 is TGTGCCAGCAGTTTCATGGGGACTCCCCCACCAGATACGCAGTATTTT.